One TCR beta chain is described in this entry. Its specificity is unknown. The data originate from a study of cytomegalovirus exposure and HLA in healthy donors. Study findings and constraints: Later on, analysis showed that most CMV-associated TCR beta chains appeared to be HLA-restricted. Association of a missense DCLRE1C variant with TCR beta V- and J-gene trimming was reported in a later analysis.

The primer mix had 60 Vbeta and 13 Jbeta primers. Profiled with immunoSEQ multiplex PCR; TCRdb holds only in-frame clones, not every one. The table has 100,000 to 150,000 clones, over 80% seen once; the top ten hold over 1%. Germline V gene lookup returns CDR1 MNHEY and CDR2 SVGAGI. The CDR3 is made up of 15 amino acids. With 6 bases removed from V and 4 bases from J, the gap between germline ends came to 16 bases. The chain combines TRBV6-5 with TRBJ2-1; D is possibly TRBD2 (5 bases). This receptor was obtained from a boy younger than 18 in good health and CMV-seronegative. Input material: PBMCs. For the CDR3, the DNA is TGTGCCAGCAGCGTAGGAGGATCTTCATACAATGAGCAGTTCTTC. This encodes CASSVGGSSYNEQFF.